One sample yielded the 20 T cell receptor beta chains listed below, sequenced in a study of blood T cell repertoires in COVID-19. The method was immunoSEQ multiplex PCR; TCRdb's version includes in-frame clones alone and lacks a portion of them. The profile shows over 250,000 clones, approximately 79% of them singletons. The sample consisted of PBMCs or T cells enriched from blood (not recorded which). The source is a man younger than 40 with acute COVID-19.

CDR3 protein: CASSRMGGGSYNEQFF. The CDR3 DNA sequence: TGTGCCAGCAGCCGGATGGGGGGAGGTTCCTACAATGAGCAGTTCTTC. V is TRBV7-3 and J is TRBJ2-1, with D tentatively TRBD2 (6 bases). V was shortened by 5 bases and J by 1 base, with 15 bases between the two germline ends. The length of the CDR3 is 16 residues. The germline V gene has CDR1 SGHTA and CDR2 FQGTGA.

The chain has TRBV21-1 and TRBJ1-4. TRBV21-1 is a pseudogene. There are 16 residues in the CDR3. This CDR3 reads CASSPPPGGRDEKLFF. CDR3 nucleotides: TGTGCCAGCAGCCCACCTCCGGGCGGGAGAGATGAAAAACTGTTTTTT.

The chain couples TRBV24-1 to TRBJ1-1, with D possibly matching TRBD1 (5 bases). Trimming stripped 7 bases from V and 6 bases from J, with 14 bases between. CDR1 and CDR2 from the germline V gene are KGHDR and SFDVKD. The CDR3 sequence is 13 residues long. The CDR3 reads CATSPGDFSEAFF. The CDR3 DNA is TGTGCCACCAGCCCGGGGGACTTTTCTGAAGCTTTCTTT.

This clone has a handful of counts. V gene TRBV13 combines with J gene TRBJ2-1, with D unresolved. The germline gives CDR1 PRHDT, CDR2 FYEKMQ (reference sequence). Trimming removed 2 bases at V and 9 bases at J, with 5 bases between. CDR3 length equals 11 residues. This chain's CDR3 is CASSLNREQFF. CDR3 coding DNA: TGTGCCAGCAGCTTAAATCGTGAGCAGTTCTTC.

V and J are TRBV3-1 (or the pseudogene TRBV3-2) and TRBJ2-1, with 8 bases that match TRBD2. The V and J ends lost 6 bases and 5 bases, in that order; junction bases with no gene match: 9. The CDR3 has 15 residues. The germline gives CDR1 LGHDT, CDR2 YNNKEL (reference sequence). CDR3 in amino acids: CASSDWAGGNNEQFF. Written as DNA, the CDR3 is TGTGCCAGCAGTGATTGGGCGGGGGGCAACAATGAGCAGTTCTTC.

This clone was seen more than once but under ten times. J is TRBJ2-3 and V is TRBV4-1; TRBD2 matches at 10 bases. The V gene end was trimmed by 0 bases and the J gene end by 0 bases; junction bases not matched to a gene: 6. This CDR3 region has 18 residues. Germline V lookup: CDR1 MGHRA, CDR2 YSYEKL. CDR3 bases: TGCGCCAGCAGCCAAGACCCTTTAGCGGGGGGTAGCACAGATACGCAGTATTTT. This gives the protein CASSQDPLAGGSTDTQYF.

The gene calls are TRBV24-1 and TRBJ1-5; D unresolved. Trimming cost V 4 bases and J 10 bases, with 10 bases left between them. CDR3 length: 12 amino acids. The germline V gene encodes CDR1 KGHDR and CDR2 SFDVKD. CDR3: CATSDPLGPQHF. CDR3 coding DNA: TGTGCCACCAGTGACCCCCTCGGTCCCCAGCATTTT.

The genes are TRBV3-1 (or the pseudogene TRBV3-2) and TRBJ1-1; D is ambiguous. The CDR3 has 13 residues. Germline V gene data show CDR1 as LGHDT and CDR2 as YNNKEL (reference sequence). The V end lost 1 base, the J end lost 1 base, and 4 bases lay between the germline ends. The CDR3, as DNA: TGTGCCAGCAGCCAAGTAAAGAACACTGAAGCTTTCTTT. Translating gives CASSQVKNTEAFF.

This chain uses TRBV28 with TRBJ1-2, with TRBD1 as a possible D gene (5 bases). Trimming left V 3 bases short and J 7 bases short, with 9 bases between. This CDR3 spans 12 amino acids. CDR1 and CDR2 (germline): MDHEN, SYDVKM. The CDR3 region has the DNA TGTGCCAGCAGTTTTAAAGGGGCTGGCTACACCTTC. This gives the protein CASSFKGAGYTF.

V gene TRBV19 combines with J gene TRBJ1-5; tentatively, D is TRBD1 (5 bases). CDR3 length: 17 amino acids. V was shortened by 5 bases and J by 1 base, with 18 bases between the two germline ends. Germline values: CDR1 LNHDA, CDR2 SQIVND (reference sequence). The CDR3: CASSAPSGVGSNQPQHF. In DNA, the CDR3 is TGTGCCAGTAGTGCCCCCTCGGGGGTGGGAAGCAATCAGCCCCAGCATTTT.

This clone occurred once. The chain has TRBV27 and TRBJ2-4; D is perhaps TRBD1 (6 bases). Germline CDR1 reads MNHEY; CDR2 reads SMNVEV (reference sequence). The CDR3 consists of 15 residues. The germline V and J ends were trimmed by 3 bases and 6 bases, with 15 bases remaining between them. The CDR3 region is CASSLVGQSRNIQYF. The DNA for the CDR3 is TGTGCCAGCAGTTTGGTAGGACAGTCGAGAAACATTCAGTACTTC.

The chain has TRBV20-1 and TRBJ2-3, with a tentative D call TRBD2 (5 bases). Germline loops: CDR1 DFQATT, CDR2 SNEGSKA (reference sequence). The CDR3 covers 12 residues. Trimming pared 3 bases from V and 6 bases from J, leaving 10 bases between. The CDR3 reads CSASVLADTQYF. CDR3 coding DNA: TGCAGTGCTAGTGTTCTAGCTGATACGCAGTATTTT.

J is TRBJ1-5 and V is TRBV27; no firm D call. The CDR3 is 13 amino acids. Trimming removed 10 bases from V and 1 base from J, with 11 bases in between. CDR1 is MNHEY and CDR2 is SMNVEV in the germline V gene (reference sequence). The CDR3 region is CATARGSNQPQHF. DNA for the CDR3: TGTGCCACCGCTCGAGGGAGCAATCAGCCCCAGCATTTT.

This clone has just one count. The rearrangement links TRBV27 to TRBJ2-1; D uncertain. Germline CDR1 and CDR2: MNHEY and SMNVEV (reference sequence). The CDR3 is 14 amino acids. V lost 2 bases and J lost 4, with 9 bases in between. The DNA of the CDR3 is TGTGCCAGCAGTTTAAGTACATCTTACAATGAGCAGTTCTTC. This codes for CASSLSTSYNEQFF.

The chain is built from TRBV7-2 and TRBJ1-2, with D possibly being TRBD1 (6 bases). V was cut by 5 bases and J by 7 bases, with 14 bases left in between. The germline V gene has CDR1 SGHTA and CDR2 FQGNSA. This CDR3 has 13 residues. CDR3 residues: CASSNDRSFGYTF. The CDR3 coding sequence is TGTGCCAGCAGCAATGACAGGAGCTTTGGCTACACCTTC. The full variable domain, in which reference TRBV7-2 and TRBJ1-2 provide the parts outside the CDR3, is GAGVSQSPSNKVTEKGKDVELRCDPISGHTALYWYRQSLGQGLEFLIYFQGNSAPDKSGLPSDRFSAERTGGSVSTLTIQRTQQEDSAVYLCASSNDRSFGYTFGSGTRLTVV.

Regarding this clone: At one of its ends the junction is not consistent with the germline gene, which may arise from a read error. CDR3 region: CASSFLGQNNSPLHF. The DNA for the CDR3 is TGTGCCAGCAGCTTCCTGGGACAGAATAATTCACCCCTCCACTTT. The chain recombines TRBV5-1 with TRBJ1-6; 7 bases align to TRBD1. Germline CDR1 and CDR2: SGHRS and YFSETQ. The CDR3 runs to 15 residues.

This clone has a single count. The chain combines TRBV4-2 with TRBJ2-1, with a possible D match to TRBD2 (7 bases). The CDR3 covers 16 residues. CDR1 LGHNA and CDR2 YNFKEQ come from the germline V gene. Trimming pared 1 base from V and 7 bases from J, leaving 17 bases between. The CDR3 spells CASSQVVGGGVNEQFF. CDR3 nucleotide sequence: TGTGCCAGCAGCCAAGTGGTGGGAGGGGGAGTAAATGAGCAGTTCTTC.

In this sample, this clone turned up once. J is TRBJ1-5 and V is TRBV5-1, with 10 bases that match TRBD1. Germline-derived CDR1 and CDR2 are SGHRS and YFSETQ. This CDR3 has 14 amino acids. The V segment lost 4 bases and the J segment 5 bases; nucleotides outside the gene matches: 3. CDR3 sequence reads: CASSLGTGDQPQHF. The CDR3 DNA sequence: TGCGCCAGCAGCCTGGGGACAGGGGATCAGCCCCAGCATTTT.

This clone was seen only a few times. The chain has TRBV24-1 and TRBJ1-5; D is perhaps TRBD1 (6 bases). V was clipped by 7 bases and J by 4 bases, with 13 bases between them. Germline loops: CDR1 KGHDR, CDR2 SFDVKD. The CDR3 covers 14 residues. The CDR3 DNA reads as TGTGCCACCAGCGGGCGGGGGCCTAATCAGCCCCAGCATTTT. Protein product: CATSGRGPNQPQHF.

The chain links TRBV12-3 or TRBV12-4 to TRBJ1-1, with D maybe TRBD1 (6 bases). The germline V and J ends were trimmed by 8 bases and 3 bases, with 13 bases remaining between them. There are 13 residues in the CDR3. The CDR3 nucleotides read TGTGCCAGCGGGAGCGCAGGGGACACTGAAGCTTTCTTT. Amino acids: CASGSAGDTEAFF.